What follows are 22 T cell receptor beta chains derived from one specimen sequenced in a study of T cell repertoires in cytomegalovirus infection. Their antigens are not known. TCRdb reprocessed the reads via MiXCR and lists one record per CDR3 protein. The sample lists some 54,000 distinct CDR3 sequences, around 20% occurring once. The source was CD8+ T cells from cultured PBMCs, collected from culture after CMV antigen stimulation. These receptors were collected from a human donor in good health (CMV status not recorded). Some clones in this sample may be carry-over from other donors' samples.

The V gene is TRBV15, the J gene TRBJ2-5; 10 bases match TRBD1. This CDR3 contains 15 residues. The germline gives CDR1 LNHNV, CDR2 YYDKDF (reference sequence). V shed 3 bases and J 5 bases; nucleotides not matched to a gene: 6. CDR3 DNA sequence: TGTGCCACCAGCAGCCCCGGGACAGGGGTGGAGACCCAGTACTTC. It yields the protein CATSSPGTGVETQYF.

This chain uses TRBV6-2 or TRBV6-3 with TRBJ1-1; D remains ambiguous. Germline loops: CDR1 MNHEY, CDR2 SVGEGT. The CDR3 has 12 amino acids. V dropped 6 bases and J dropped 1 base, with 6 bases sitting between them. The CDR3 is CASRVGNTEAFF. CDR3 nucleotide sequence: TGTGCCAGCAGGGTTGGGAACACTGAAGCTTTCTTT.

V is TRBV7-2 and J is TRBJ1-3; tentative D call: TRBD1 (5 bases). The CDR3 has 17 amino acids. Trimming shortened V by 2 bases and J by 0 bases, and 14 bases separated the two germline ends. Germline values: CDR1 SGHTA, CDR2 FQGNSA. CDR3 nucleotide sequence: TGTGCCAGCAGCTTAAGGTCTGGGGCCTACTCTGGAAACACCATATATTTT. It specifies CASSLRSGAYSGNTIYF.

This chain connects TRBV4-1 to TRBJ2-3, with D perhaps matching TRBD2 (5 bases). Trimming took off 0 bases at V and 9 bases at J, with 13 bases between the two ends. Germline loops: CDR1 MGHRA, CDR2 YSYEKL. The CDR3 is 14 residues long. The CDR3 DNA sequence: TGCGCCAGCAGCCAAGAGGACTTCGCAAGGACGCAGTATTTT. This sequence encodes CASSQEDFARTQYF.

This clonotype occurred a few times. The chain joins TRBV7-2 to TRBJ1-2, with 9 bases fitting TRBD1. The V gene end was trimmed by 5 bases and the J gene end by 4 bases; junction bases not matched to a gene: 8. Per germline, CDR1 SGHTA and CDR2 FQGNSA. The length of the CDR3 is 15 residues. In DNA, the CDR3 is TGTGCCAGCAGCCTAGATGGGACAGGGAGCTATGGCTACACCTTC. Its translation: CASSLDGTGSYGYTF.

This clonotype has ten or more counts. The chain joins TRBV7-2 to TRBJ2-5; no clear D gene. This CDR3 contains 11 residues. Germline CDR1 and CDR2: SGHTA and FQGNSA. The ends were cut back, 1 base at V and 7 bases at J, with 4 bases in the middle. DNA of the CDR3: TGTGCCAGCAGCTTAGAAGGGACCCAGTACTTC. Amino acid sequence: CASSLEGTQYF.

This chain connects TRBV7-8 to TRBJ2-1, with TRBD2 matching 9 bases. The CDR3 is made up of 15 amino acids. Germline V gene sequence: CDR1 SGHVS, CDR2 FQNEAQ. V lost 3 bases to trimming and J lost 6 bases; unmatched junction nucleotides: 6. In nucleotides, the CDR3 is TGTGCCAGCAGCTTTTGGGGACTAGCAGGCAATGAGCAGTTCTTC. This translates into CASSFWGLAGNEQFF.

This clonotype was recorded a few times. The chain uses TRBV24-1 and TRBJ2-2, with D tentatively TRBD2 (6 bases). In germline, CDR1 is KGHDR, CDR2 SFDVKD. Trimming cost V 4 bases and J 5 bases, with 13 bases left between them. The CDR3 runs to 15 residues. The CDR3: CATSDGGKETGELFF. As DNA, the CDR3 is TGTGCCACCAGTGACGGGGGTAAGGAGACCGGGGAGCTGTTTTTT.

This clonotype was detected a few times. The CDR3 protein is CASSRNRDEQYF. The CDR3 DNA reads as TGTGCCAGCAGCCGGAACAGGGACGAGCAGTACTTC. The J gene is TRBJ2-7, the V gene TRBV4-2; D perhaps matches TRBD1 (6 bases). Germline V lookup: CDR1 LGHNA, CDR2 YNFKEQ. The CDR3 runs 12 residues. With 4 bases removed from V and 5 bases from J, the gap between germline ends came to 9 bases.

This clonotype has a count of ten or more. J is TRBJ1-1 and V is TRBV4-1, with 10 bases fitting TRBD1. The CDR3 contains 15 residues. From germline, CDR1 is MGHRA and CDR2 YSYEKL. V lost 2 bases and J lost 4; bases outside the gene matches: 4. The DNA of the CDR3 is TGCGCCAGCAGCCAACAGACAGGGGGCATCACTGAAGCTTTCTTT. Its protein product is CASSQQTGGITEAFF.

This sequence joins TRBV28 and TRBJ1-1; possibly TRBD1 for D (6 bases). Trimming took 5 bases from V and 0 from J, leaving 16 bases between them. Germline loops: CDR1 MDHEN, CDR2 SYDVKM. This CDR3 contains 16 residues. This chain's CDR3 is CASSPHEGGLNTEAFF. As DNA, the CDR3 is TGTGCCAGCAGTCCCCATGAGGGGGGCTTGAACACTGAAGCTTTCTTT.

The chain couples TRBV7-2 to TRBJ1-1; D uncertain. The ends were cut back, 4 bases at V and 10 bases at J, with 19 bases in the middle. The CDR3 is 14 residues long. The V gene's germline CDR1 is SGHTA and CDR2 FQGNSA. The CDR3 DNA reads as TGTGCCAGCAGCTATGGATTGGGGAACTCTGGAGCTTTCTTT. The encoded protein is CASSYGLGNSGAFF.

This clonotype has a handful of counts. This chain joins TRBV7-9 and TRBJ2-3, with D perhaps assigned TRBD1 or TRBD2 (6 bases each). There are 14 residues in the CDR3. Trimming stripped 8 bases from V and 6 bases from J, with 18 bases between. Germline V lookup: CDR1 SEHNR, CDR2 FQNEAQ (reference sequence). The CDR3 spells CASGTRGAGDTQYF. The CDR3 region has the DNA TGTGCCAGCGGAACAAGGGGGGCAGGGGATACGCAGTATTTT.

V gene TRBV7-6 combines with J gene TRBJ2-1; D remains ambiguous. With 5 bases removed from V and 0 bases from J, the gap between germline ends came to 11 bases. The CDR3 sequence is 15 residues long. CDR1 and CDR2 from the germline V gene are SGHVS and FNYEAQ. The CDR3 protein is CASSVDGSSYNEQFF. The CDR3 DNA follows: TGTGCCAGCAGCGTGGACGGCAGCTCCTACAATGAGCAGTTCTTC.

The CDR3 region has the DNA TGTGCCAGTAGTATAAGATCGACTTCGGAGCAGTTCTTC. Translation: CASSIRSTSEQFF. The gene calls are TRBV19 and TRBJ2-1; no firm D call. CDR1 LNHDA and CDR2 SQIVND come from the germline V gene (reference sequence). This CDR3 contains 13 residues. Trimming left V 2 bases short and J 10 bases short, with 12 bases between. Full variable domain (remainder filled in from reference TRBV19 and TRBJ2-1): DGGITQSPKYLFRKEGQNVTLSCEQNLNHDAMYWYRQDPGQGLRLIYYSQIVNDFQKGDIAEGYSVSREKKESFPLTVTSAQKNPTAFYLCASSIRSTSEQFFGPGTRLTVL.

This clonotype came up a few times. CDR3 sequence: CASSSYMNTEAFF. In DNA, the CDR3 is TGTGCCAGCAGCTCTTACATGAACACTGAAGCTTTCTTT. The chain has TRBV5-5 and TRBJ1-1; D unresolved. V lost 3 bases, J lost 0 bases, and 6 bases lay in between. Germline loops: CDR1 SGHKS, CDR2 YYEKEE (reference sequence). The CDR3 contains 13 residues.

In this sample, this clonotype turned up many times. The rearrangement uses TRBV4-3 and TRBJ2-7; D may be TRBD2 (6 bases). Trimming shortened V by 1 base and J by 0 bases, and 10 bases separated the two germline ends. CDR3 size: 15 residues. The germline V gene has CDR1 LGHNA and CDR2 YSLEER. The CDR3 here is CASSQGRGSSYEQYF. CDR3 in DNA: TGCGCCAGCAGCCAAGGCCGGGGGAGCTCCTACGAGCAGTACTTC.

This chain connects TRBV6-1 to TRBJ1-5, with TRBD1 as a possible D gene (6 bases). The V end lost 5 bases, the J end lost 15 bases, and 17 bases lay between the germline ends. CDR1 is MNHNS, CDR2 SASEGT, per germline. This CDR3 is 12 amino acids long. CDR3 amino acids: CASSSGQPQRHF. The CDR3 nucleotides read TGTGCCAGCAGTTCCGGACAGCCTCAAAGGCATTTT.

In this sample, this clonotype turned up a few times. The chain combines TRBV4-3 with TRBJ1-6; the D gene is possibly TRBD1 (6 bases). From germline, CDR1 is LGHNA and CDR2 YSLEER. V was clipped by 0 bases and J by 7 bases, with 16 bases between them. The CDR3 has 17 residues. CDR3 in DNA: TGCGCCAGCAGCCAAGATGTATGGGGGCAGGGGAATTCACCCCTCCACTTT. This sequence encodes CASSQDVWGQGNSPLHF.

This clonotype was detected a few times. The V call is TRBV5-6, the J call TRBJ1-1; tentative D call: TRBD1 (5 bases). This CDR3 spans 14 amino acids. Germline V lookup: CDR1 SGHDT, CDR2 YYEEEE. V was cut by 4 bases and J by 0 bases, with 10 bases left in between. The CDR3 nucleotides read TGTGCCAGCAGCGGGGCCAGCCTGAACACTGAAGCTTTCTTT. Its translation: CASSGASLNTEAFF.

This clonotype was found a few times. The chain recombines TRBV7-2 with TRBJ2-7, with 10 bases aligning to TRBD2. This CDR3 has 15 residues. Germline values: CDR1 SGHTA, CDR2 FQGNSA. The ends lost 5 bases at V and 4 bases at J; junction bases unmatched: 8. The CDR3 bases are TGTGCCAGCAGCAGTATCAGCGGGGGGGCTTACGAGCAGTACTTC. It translates to CASSSISGGAYEQYF.

This clonotype showed up just a few times. CDR3 coding DNA: TGTGCCAGCACCCCGGGGCCGAGAAATCAGCCCCAGCATTTT. Residues: CASTPGPRNQPQHF. V and J are TRBV6-5 and TRBJ1-5; a possible D gene is TRBD1 (5 bases). This CDR3 spans 14 amino acids. Trimming removed 7 bases from V and 4 bases from J, with 14 bases in between. Germline V CDR1 and CDR2: MNHEY, SVGAGI.